Listed below are T cell receptor beta chains from one sample, sequenced in a study of shared clonotypes between healthy human individuals. Only in-frame clones appear in the TCRdb table, and some are missing; sequencing was by immunoSEQ multiplex PCR. Of approximately 2.5 million clones in the sample, approximately 93% were seen once. Source material: naive CD4+ T cells from PBMCs. All receptors derive from a man aged 18 to 29 in good health. Some clones in this sample may be carry-over from other donors' samples. CDR3s include the opening cysteine and the closing phenylalanine or tryptophan. The order of the fields is V gene, J gene, D gene, clone size, CDR3 DNA, CDR3 protein. The D gene is left open where the match is weak. Some rows have no size entry. The others give once, few or many, or a class for an expanded clone.

>TRBV11-2|TRBJ2-2|-|-
TGTGCCAGCAGCTTATTGCAGGAAATCGGGGAGCTGTTTTTT
CASSLLQEIGELFF
>TRBV27|TRBJ2-7|TRBD2|-
TGTGCCAGCAGCCTACGGGAGGGCGAGCAGTACTTC
CASSLREGEQYF
>TRBV6-6|TRBJ2-7|TRBD2|-
TGTGCCAGCAGGACTTACGGGCTAGCGGATTCCTACGAGCAGTACTTC
CASRTYGLADSYEQYF
>TRBV6-5|TRBJ2-1|TRBD1|-
TGTGCCAGCAGTTACTGGTTACAGGGGAGTGAGCAGTTCTTC
CASSYWLQGSEQFF
>TRBV5-1|TRBJ1-1|-|-
TGCGCCAGCAGCTTGAGCAGGGTGGAATTGAACACTGAAGCTTTCTTT
CASSLSRVELNTEAFF
>TRBV4-1|TRBJ2-1|-|once
TGCGCCAGCAGCCAAGATGTGATGTCCGAGCAGTTCTTC
CASSQDVMSEQFF
>TRBV5-1|TRBJ2-7|-|once
TGCGCCAGCAGCTTGGTAACAGGGAGCGGCTACGAGCAGTACTTC
CASSLVTGSGYEQYF
>TRBV7-2|TRBJ1-3|-|once
TGTGCCAGCAGCCGGCTCCACTCTGGAAACACCATATATTTT
CASSRLHSGNTIYF
>TRBV5-1|TRBJ1-3|TRBD1|-
TGCGCCAGCAGCCCGGGACAGAACTCTGGAAACACCATATATTTT
CASSPGQNSGNTIYF
>TRBV11-2|TRBJ1-5|-|-
TGTGCCAGCAGCTTCCCGGGCCAGCCCCAGCATTTT
CASSFPGQPQHF